One and the same sample provided the 5 T cell receptor beta chains below, sequenced in a study of T cell clonality in common variable immunodeficiency. Generated by immunoSEQ multiplex PCR, the TCRdb table keeps only in-frame clones and is missing some. This sample comprises tens of thousands of clones, none seen once only. Specimen: peripheral blood mononuclear cells. Source of these receptors: a person between 18 and 75 years old in good health.

As regards this clone: The sequence runs out 3 residues before the end of the CDR3; the remainder is reconstructed from the germline J gene. The rearrangement links TRBV7-9 to TRBJ2-1, with TRBD1 matching over 7 bases. Germline-derived CDR1 and CDR2 are SEHNR and FQNEAQ (reference sequence). The CDR3 spans 15 residues. J lost 5 bases, V lost 5 bases, and 9 bases had no gene match. The CDR3 bases that were read are TGTGCCAGCAGCCTACGACAGGGTTTGAACAATGAG. It translates to CASSLRQGLNNE. The CDR3 reads in full as CASSLRQGLNNEQFF.

This clone was observed many times. Coverage ceases 3 residues before the CDR3 finishes, and the germline J gene fills in the end. The same CDR3 also results from other DNA sequences found in this sample. This sequence joins TRBV6-1 and TRBJ1-1, with D maybe TRBD1 (5 bases). The CDR3 covers 14 residues. V lost 3 bases and J 0 bases, leaving 8 bases between the germline ends. In germline, CDR1 is MNHNS, CDR2 SASEGT. The CDR3 spells CASSEYRMNTEAFF. The CDR3 bases that were read are TGTGCCAGCAGTGAGTACAGGATGAACACTGAA.

This clone was seen repeatedly, ten times or more. The observed sequence ends 3 residues before the CDR3 terminus, with the missing tail filled in from the germline J gene. V usage is TRBV20-1 and J usage is TRBJ2-5, with D perhaps being TRBD1 or TRBD2 (5 bases each). Germline-derived CDR1 and CDR2 are DFQATT and SNEGSKA (reference sequence). Trimming took 6 bases from V and 0 from J, leaving 17 bases between them. CDR3 length: 15 residues. The covered CDR3 bases are TGCAGTGCGAGGGGCCCGGAATGGTACCAAGAGACC. Its translation: CSARGPEWYQET. The entire CDR3 is CSARGPEWYQETQYF.

This clone occurred many times. The sequence runs out 3 residues before the end of the CDR3; the remainder is reconstructed from the germline J gene. V gene TRBV19 combines with J gene TRBJ2-4; D is perhaps TRBD2 (5 bases). V lost 7 bases to trimming and J lost 0 bases, with 19 bases between them. The CDR3 sequence is 17 residues long. Germline V gives CDR1 LNHDA, CDR2 SQIVND (reference sequence). CDR3 loop: CASIPRVFRGAKNIQYF. Incomplete CDR3 DNA: TGTGCCAGTATCCCGAGGGTCTTCCGAGGAGCCAAAAACATT.

Many counts were recorded for this clone. The read ends 3 residues early relative to the CDR3; the germline J gene fills the gap. The V gene is TRBV6-2 or TRBV6-3, the J gene TRBJ2-1; D is unclear. The ends were cut back, 8 bases at V and 9 bases at J, with 5 bases in the middle. This CDR3 contains 9 residues. Germline V gene sequence: CDR1 MNHEY, CDR2 SVGEGT. CDR3 protein: CASPFEQFF. The covered CDR3 bases are TGTGCCAGCCCCTTTGAG.